This T cell receptor beta chain was recorded in a study of blood T cell repertoires in COVID-19 (dated by TCRdb to about 2020). Background for the entire study: Samples from collaborators originated in the United States, Italy and Spain and spanned both the acute and convalescent phases of COVID-19. The material from the prospective study consisted of cDNA or gDNA derived from T cells, B-cell-depleted T cells, or PBMCs. Deeply sampled blood TCRbeta repertoires from subjects exposed to, actively infected with, or recovered from COVID-19 were included in the dataset. The repertoires were made available in a free public database intended to serve as a resource for research on the immune response to SARS-CoV-2. Samples came from the ongoing ImmuneRACE study (first 160 participants) plus 1,254 subjects from 6 global collaborators. Nearly every sample came with metadata listing a de-identified subject ID, COVID-19 status, age in years and sex. HLA class I and class II types, where available, came from metadata supplied by the sample provider rather than from assay-based typing.

From V the trimming removes 5 bases and from J it removes 2 bases, while the gene matches leave 1 base of the junction unaccounted for. Taken from cysteine to phenylalanine, the CDR3 has 15 residues. The CDR3 DNA has 45 bases and is translated from base 1. CDR1 and CDR2 (SGHTA, FQGNSA) derive from the germline V gene. TCRbeta CDR3 regions were amplified from genomic DNA using the immunoSEQ Assay, a bias-controlled multiplex PCR. In the paper's pipeline: Nucleated cell counts per sample were estimated from amplification of reference gene primers within the assay. To quantify the absolute abundance of each unique TCRbeta CDR3 rearrangement, sequence reads were collapsed and filtered. Productive Simpson clonality was computed per sample as the square root of Simpson's diversity index over productive rearrangements. TCRdb took over this immuneACCESS table, retaining in-frame rearrangements with V and J assigned. Such tables are incomplete; in checked studies, under half of the missing clones stem from an unresolved V gene, and the remainder is unexplained. That table is the source of V, J and clone size, and D and trimming were worked out from the DNA. Counted in this sample were roughly 200,000 clones; 81% of them appeared once. The leading ten clones occupy approximately 11% of the sample.

In Seattle, one collaborating source enrolled patients while the infection was active and tracked those patients longitudinally over the course of disease. Whole blood was collected in K2EDTA tubes by collaborating institutions according to the institutions' own protocols. Collaborator samples were shipped for TCRbeta analysis as frozen whole blood, isolated PBMCs, or DNA extracted from either sample type. Study-wide findings and limitations: Clinical and demographic metadata were provided uncurated, with the amount varying by source and participant.

This clone appeared a few times. Its antigen is currently not known. One base away there is no much larger clone; base qualities are not given. This receptor was obtained from a woman aged 40 to 50 with COVID-19, enrolled during active disease. The receptor chain draws on TRBV7-2 and TRBJ1-5; 12 bases in the junction line up with TRBD1. The sequenced sample was peripheral blood. The CDR3 protein sequence reads: CASSGTGGGNQPQHF. The nucleotides read TGTGCCAGCAGCGGGACAGGGGGCGGCAATCAGCCCCAGCATTTT.